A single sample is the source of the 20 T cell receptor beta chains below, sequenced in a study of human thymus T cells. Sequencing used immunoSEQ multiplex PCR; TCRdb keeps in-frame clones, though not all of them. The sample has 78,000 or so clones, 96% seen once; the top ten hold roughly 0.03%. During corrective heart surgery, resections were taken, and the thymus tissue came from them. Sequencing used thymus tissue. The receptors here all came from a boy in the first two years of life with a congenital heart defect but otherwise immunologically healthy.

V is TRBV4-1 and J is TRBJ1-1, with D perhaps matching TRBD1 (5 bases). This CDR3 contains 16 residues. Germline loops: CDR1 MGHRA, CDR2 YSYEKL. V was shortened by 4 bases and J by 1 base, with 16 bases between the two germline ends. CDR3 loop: CASSPQSGGKNTEAFF. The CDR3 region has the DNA TGCGCCAGCAGCCCCCAGTCTGGGGGTAAGAACACTGAAGCTTTCTTT.

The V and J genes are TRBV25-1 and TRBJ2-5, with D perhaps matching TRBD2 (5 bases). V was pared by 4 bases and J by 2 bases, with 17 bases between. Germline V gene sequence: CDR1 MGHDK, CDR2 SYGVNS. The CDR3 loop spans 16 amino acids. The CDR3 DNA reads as TGTGCCAGCAGTGGGTCTACCGAGGGTGGGCAAGAGACCCAGTACTTC. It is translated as CASSGSTEGGQETQYF.

The DNA for the CDR3 is TGTGCCAGCAGCTCCGGGAGCTCCTACGAGCAGTACTTC. Its translation is CASSSGSSYEQYF. The chain employs TRBV5-8 and TRBJ2-7, with a possible D match to TRBD2 (6 bases). The CDR3 is 13 residues long. Germline loops: CDR1 SGHTS, CDR2 YDEGEE. Trimming cost V 3 bases and J 0 bases, with 7 bases left between them.

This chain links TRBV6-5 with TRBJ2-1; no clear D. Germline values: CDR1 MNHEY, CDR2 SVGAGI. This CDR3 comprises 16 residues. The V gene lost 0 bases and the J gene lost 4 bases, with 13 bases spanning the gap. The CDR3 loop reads CASSYSFRPIYNEQFF. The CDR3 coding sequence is TGTGCCAGCAGTTACTCGTTTCGTCCCATTTACAATGAGCAGTTCTTC.

The CDR3, as DNA: TGTGCCAGCAGCCAGGGACTAGCGGGAGTCACTGATACGCAGTATTTT. Residues: CASSQGLAGVTDTQYF. The chain recombines TRBV28 with TRBJ2-3; 14 nucleotides line up with TRBD2. V lost 6 bases and J lost 6; bases outside the gene matches: 8. The CDR3 spans 16 residues. Looked up from germline, CDR1 is MDHEN and CDR2 is SYDVKM.

The CDR3 nucleotides are TGCGCCAGCAGGGGGACAGACAATTCACCCCTCCACTTT. Its protein is CASRGTDNSPLHF. The chain employs TRBV5-1 and TRBJ1-6, with 7 bases that match TRBD1. The CDR3 covers 13 residues. Unmatched junction bases numbered 3, after V lost 5 bases and J lost 7 bases. Germline V gene lookup returns CDR1 SGHRS and CDR2 YFSETQ.

This CDR3 reads CASSPWGTDTQYF. CDR3 sequence (DNA): TGTGCCAGCAGCCCCTGGGGTACAGATACGCAGTATTTT. The genes are TRBV7-2 and TRBJ2-3; D ambiguous. Germline V lookup: CDR1 SGHTA, CDR2 FQGNSA. V was pared by 5 bases and J by 3 bases, with 9 bases between. This CDR3 comprises 13 residues.

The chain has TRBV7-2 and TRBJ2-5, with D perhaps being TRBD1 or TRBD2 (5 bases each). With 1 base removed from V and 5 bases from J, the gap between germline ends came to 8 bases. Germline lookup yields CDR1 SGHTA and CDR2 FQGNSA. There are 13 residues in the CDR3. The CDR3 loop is CASSLGGEETQYF. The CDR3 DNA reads TGTGCCAGCAGCTTAGGAGGGGAGGAGACCCAGTACTTC.

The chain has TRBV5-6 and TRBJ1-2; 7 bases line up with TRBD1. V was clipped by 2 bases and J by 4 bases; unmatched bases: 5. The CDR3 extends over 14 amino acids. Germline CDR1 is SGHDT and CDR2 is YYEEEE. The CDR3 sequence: CASSFLAGGYGYTF. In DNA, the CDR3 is TGTGCCAGCAGCTTTTTGGCAGGGGGCTATGGCTACACCTTC.

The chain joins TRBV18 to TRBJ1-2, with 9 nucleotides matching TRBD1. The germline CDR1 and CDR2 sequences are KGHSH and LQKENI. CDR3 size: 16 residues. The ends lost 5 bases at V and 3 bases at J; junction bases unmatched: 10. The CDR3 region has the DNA TGTGCCAGCTCAAGGGACAGGGTGCGCTTTGACTATGGCTACACCTTC. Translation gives CASSRDRVRFDYGYTF.

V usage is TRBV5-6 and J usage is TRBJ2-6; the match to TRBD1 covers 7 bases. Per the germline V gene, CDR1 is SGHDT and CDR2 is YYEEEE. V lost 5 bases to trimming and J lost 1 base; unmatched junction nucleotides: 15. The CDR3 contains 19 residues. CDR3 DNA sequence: TGTGCCAGCAGTCTCCGAATGGACAGGACATATTCTGGGGCCAACGTCCTGACTTTC. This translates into CASSLRMDRTYSGANVLTF.

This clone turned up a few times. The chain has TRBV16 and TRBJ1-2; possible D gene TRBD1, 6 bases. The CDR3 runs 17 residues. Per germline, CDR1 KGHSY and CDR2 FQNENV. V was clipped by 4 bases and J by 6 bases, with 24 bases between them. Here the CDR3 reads CASSRVIRDGKGDGYTF. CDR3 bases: TGTGCCAGCAGCCGCGTCATCCGGGACGGGAAGGGGGATGGCTACACCTTC.

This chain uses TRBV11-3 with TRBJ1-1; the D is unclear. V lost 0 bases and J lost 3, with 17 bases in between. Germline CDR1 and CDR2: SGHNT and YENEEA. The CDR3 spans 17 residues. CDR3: CASSLDQAMGVDTEAFF. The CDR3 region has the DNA TGTGCCAGCAGCTTAGATCAGGCCATGGGAGTGGACACTGAAGCTTTCTTT. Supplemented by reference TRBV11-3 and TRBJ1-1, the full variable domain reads EAGVVQSPRYKIIEKKQPVAFWCNPISGHNTLYWYLQNLGQGPELLIRYENEEAVDDSQLPKDRFSAERLKGVDSTLKIQPAELGDSAVYLCASSLDQAMGVDTEAFFGQGTRLTVV.

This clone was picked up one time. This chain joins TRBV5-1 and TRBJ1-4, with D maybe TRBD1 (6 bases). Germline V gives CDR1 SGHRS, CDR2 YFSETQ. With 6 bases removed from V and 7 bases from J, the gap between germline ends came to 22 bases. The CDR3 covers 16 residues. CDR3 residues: CASTIRGRAYGEKLFF. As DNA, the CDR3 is TGCGCCAGCACTATACGGGGGCGGGCGTATGGTGAAAAACTGTTTTTT.

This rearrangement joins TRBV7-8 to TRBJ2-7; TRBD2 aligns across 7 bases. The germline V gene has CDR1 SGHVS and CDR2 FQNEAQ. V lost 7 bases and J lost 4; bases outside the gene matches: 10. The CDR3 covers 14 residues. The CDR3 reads CASTLRQGGYEQYF. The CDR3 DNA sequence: TGTGCCAGCACCCTACGGCAGGGAGGGTACGAGCAGTACTTC.

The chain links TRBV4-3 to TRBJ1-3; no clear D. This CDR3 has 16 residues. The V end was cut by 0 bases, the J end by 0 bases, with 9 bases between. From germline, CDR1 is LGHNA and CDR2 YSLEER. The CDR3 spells CASSQDYGPSGNTIYF. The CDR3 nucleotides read TGCGCCAGCAGCCAAGATTACGGTCCCTCTGGAAACACCATATATTTT.

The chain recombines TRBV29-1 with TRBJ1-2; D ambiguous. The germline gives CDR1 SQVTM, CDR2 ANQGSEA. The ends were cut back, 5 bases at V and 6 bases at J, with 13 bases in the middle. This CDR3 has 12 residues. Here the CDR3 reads CSVKVLKNGYTF. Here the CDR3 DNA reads TGCAGCGTTAAGGTTTTGAAGAATGGCTACACCTTC.

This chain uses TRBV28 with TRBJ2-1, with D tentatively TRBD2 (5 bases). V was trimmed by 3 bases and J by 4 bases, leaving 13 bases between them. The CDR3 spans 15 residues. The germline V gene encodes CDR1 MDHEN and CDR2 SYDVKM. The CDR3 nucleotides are TGTGCCAGCAGTTTCAGCGGAAGGGTTTACAATGAGCAGTTCTTC. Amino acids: CASSFSGRVYNEQFF.

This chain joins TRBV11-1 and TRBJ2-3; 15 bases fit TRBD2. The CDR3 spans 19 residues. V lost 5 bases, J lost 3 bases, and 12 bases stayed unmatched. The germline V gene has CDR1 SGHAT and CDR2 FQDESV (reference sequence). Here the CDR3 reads CASSVGGLAGGPRTDTQYF. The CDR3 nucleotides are TGTGCCAGCAGCGTAGGAGGACTAGCGGGAGGGCCAAGGACAGATACGCAGTATTTT.

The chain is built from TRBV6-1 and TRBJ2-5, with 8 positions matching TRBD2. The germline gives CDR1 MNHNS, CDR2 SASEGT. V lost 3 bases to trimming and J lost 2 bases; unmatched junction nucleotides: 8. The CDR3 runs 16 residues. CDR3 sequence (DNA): TGTGCCAGCAGTGAGCGGACTAGCCATTATCAAGAGACCCAGTACTTC. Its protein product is CASSERTSHYQETQYF.